The clone carrying this TCR beta chain was counted at least ten times. The data are from a study of T cells in Graves' hyperthyroidism and ophthalmopathy. The V end was cut by 3 bases, the J end by 5 bases, with 12 bases between. In germline, CDR1 is DFQATT, CDR2 SNEGSKA (reference sequence). The CDR3 is 13 residues long. The CDR3 regions of TCR beta were amplified from RNA transcripts. A set of HTBI primers served as the primers for a first-round RT-PCR of the TCR CDR3. MiXCR was run by TCRdb on the multiplex PCR reads, yielding one entry per CDR3 protein. This table has approximately 560,000 distinct CDR3 sequences, approximately 15% appearing once. Newly diagnosed hyperthyroidism patients aged 18 to 65 years had disease lasting under 2 months. Pregnant or lactating patients were excluded, as were those with uncontrolled infection or other autoimmune disease.

The TCR was taken from a woman aged 25-40 years with Graves' hyperthyroidism. Sequenced: blood. The chain employs TRBV20-1 and TRBJ2-3; D possibly uses TRBD1 or TRBD2 (5 bases each). The CDR3 DNA is TGCAGTGCTAGTTGGGACCAAGTAGATACGCAGTATTTT. Translated, it gives CSASWDQVDTQYF.